A selection of T cell receptor beta chains follows, all from one sample in a study of vaccination and CD4 T cells after COVID-19. TCRdb reprocessed the PCR reads with MiXCR, giving one entry per CDR3 protein. The data contain more than 15,000 distinct CDR3 sequences, around 32% of them singletons. These receptors' antigens are unknown. The specimen was cultured CD4+ T cells from blood. These receptor sequences come from a human donor with COVID-19. Each CDR3 is given with its conserved first and last residue. Fields, in order: CDR3 protein, CDR3 DNA, J gene, D gene, clone size, V gene. A D gene is named only where the DNA matches it firmly. Some rows mark clone size as missing; the rest say once, few, many or name a class of expanded clone.

CDR3aa: CSARIRAETQYF; CDR3nt: TGCAGTGCTAGAATCCGGGCGGAGACCCAGTACTTC; j_gene: TRBJ2-5; d_gene: -; abundance: few; v_gene: TRBV20-1
CDR3aa: CASMRETWRSEQYF; CDR3nt: TGTGCCAGCATGAGAGAGACCTGGAGGTCCGAGCAGTACTTC; j_gene: TRBJ2-7; d_gene: -; abundance: once; v_gene: TRBV6-1
CDR3aa: CASSLDGNTIYF; CDR3nt: TGTGCCAGCAGCTTGGATGGAAACACCATATATTTT; j_gene: TRBJ1-3; d_gene: -; abundance: -; v_gene: TRBV5-4
CDR3aa: CASRPTGGGYGYTF; CDR3nt: TGTGCCAGCAGACCCACAGGGGGCGGCTATGGCTACACCTTC; j_gene: TRBJ1-2; d_gene: TRBD1; abundance: -; v_gene: TRBV6-1
CDR3aa: CASSAWERQYF; CDR3nt: TGTGCCAGCAGCGCCTGGGAAAGGCAGTACTTC; j_gene: TRBJ2-7; d_gene: -; abundance: -; v_gene: TRBV11-2
CDR3aa: CASSLMGQGADTQYF; CDR3nt: TGTGCCAGCAGCTTAATGGGACAGGGAGCAGATACGCAGTATTTT; j_gene: TRBJ2-3; d_gene: TRBD1; abundance: few; v_gene: TRBV11-2
CDR3aa: CASSPQQVGNTEAFF; CDR3nt: TGTGCCAGCAGCCCCCAACAGGTAGGGAACACTGAAGCTTTCTTT; j_gene: TRBJ1-1; d_gene: -; abundance: -; v_gene: TRBV7-2
CDR3aa: CASSLQTGFGEQYF; CDR3nt: TGTGCCAGCAGTTTACAAACAGGTTTCGGCGAGCAGTACTTC; j_gene: TRBJ2-7; d_gene: -; abundance: few; v_gene: TRBV27
CDR3aa: CASSGSGNSYNEQFF; CDR3nt: TGTGCCAGCAGCGGTAGCGGGAACTCCTACAATGAGCAGTTCTTC; j_gene: TRBJ2-1; d_gene: TRBD2; abundance: -; v_gene: TRBV9
CDR3aa: CASSSPRGNYGYTF; CDR3nt: TGTGCCAGCAGCTCCCCCCGTGGTAACTATGGCTACACCTTC; j_gene: TRBJ1-2; d_gene: -; abundance: few; v_gene: TRBV5-4
CDR3aa: CAISGPGQSYEQYF; CDR3nt: TGTGCCATCAGTGGGCCCGGACAGTCCTACGAGCAGTACTTC; j_gene: TRBJ2-7; d_gene: -; abundance: few; v_gene: TRBV10-3
CDR3aa: CASSKNDRDRGYGYTF; CDR3nt: TGTGCCAGCAGTAAGAACGACCGGGACAGGGGCTATGGCTACACCTTC; j_gene: TRBJ1-2; d_gene: TRBD1; abundance: -; v_gene: TRBV7-9
CDR3aa: CASSPTGREEQPQHF; CDR3nt: TGTGCCAGCAGCCCGACGGGCAGGGAGGAACAGCCCCAGCATTTT; j_gene: TRBJ1-5; d_gene: -; abundance: -; v_gene: TRBV12-3/TRBV12-4
CDR3aa: CASSPKIQVNTEAFF; CDR3nt: TGTGCCAGCTCACCAAAGATACAAGTGAACACTGAAGCTTTCTTT; j_gene: TRBJ1-1; d_gene: -; abundance: few; v_gene: TRBV18
CDR3aa: CASSLSDRVDF; CDR3nt: TGTGCCAGCAGCTTATCAGACAGGGTGGACTTC; j_gene: TRBJ2-7; d_gene: TRBD1; abundance: -; v_gene: TRBV7-9
CDR3aa: CASSIGQSSYNSPLHF; CDR3nt: TGTGCCAGCAGTATTGGACAGAGCTCCTATAATTCACCCCTCCACTTT; j_gene: TRBJ1-6; d_gene: -; abundance: -; v_gene: TRBV6-1
CDR3aa: CASSGIAGGGETQCF; CDR3nt: TGTGCCAGCAGCGGTATAGCGGGGGGAGGAGAGACCCAGTGCTTC; j_gene: TRBJ2-5; d_gene: TRBD2; abundance: -; v_gene: TRBV7-6
CDR3aa: CASSYGRGDTQYF; CDR3nt: TGTGCCAGCAGTTACGGTAGGGGGGATACGCAGTATTTT; j_gene: TRBJ2-3; d_gene: -; abundance: few; v_gene: TRBV6-5
CDR3aa: CSARAPTGAETQYF; CDR3nt: TGCAGTGCTAGAGCCCCGACAGGGGCGGAGACCCAGTACTTC; j_gene: TRBJ2-5; d_gene: TRBD1; abundance: few; v_gene: TRBV20-1
CDR3aa: CASSLNGQGRGYTF; CDR3nt: TGTGCCAGCAGCCTTAATGGACAGGGAAGGGGCTACACCTTC; j_gene: TRBJ1-2; d_gene: TRBD1; abundance: few; v_gene: TRBV7-2
CDR3aa: CSARGDRKIGHEQYF; CDR3nt: TGCAGTGCTAGAGGAGACAGGAAAATCGGGCACGAGCAGTACTTC; j_gene: TRBJ2-7; d_gene: -; abundance: -; v_gene: TRBV20-1
CDR3aa: CASSRTAEKLFF; CDR3nt: TGCGCCAGCAGTCGGACAGCCGAAAAACTGTTTTTT; j_gene: TRBJ1-4; d_gene: -; abundance: -; v_gene: TRBV4-3
CDR3aa: CASSLISVSASGQFF; CDR3nt: TGTGCCAGCAGCCTCATCTCGGTGTCGGCTAGCGGGCAGTTCTTC; j_gene: TRBJ2-1; d_gene: TRBD2; abundance: -; v_gene: TRBV9
CDR3aa: CASSSRGIGMQELFF; CDR3nt: TGTGCCAGCAGTTCCCGGGGTATAGGGATGCAGGAACTGTTTTTT; j_gene: TRBJ1-4; d_gene: -; abundance: -; v_gene: TRBV12-3/TRBV12-4
CDR3aa: CASSLALREGEKLFF; CDR3nt: TGCGCCAGCAGCTTGGCCCTCAGGGAAGGTGAAAAACTGTTTTTT; j_gene: TRBJ1-4; d_gene: -; abundance: -; v_gene: TRBV5-1
CDR3aa: CASSPWGGGTDTQYF; CDR3nt: TGCGCCAGCAGCCCTTGGGGGGGGGGCACAGATACGCAGTATTTT; j_gene: TRBJ2-3; d_gene: TRBD2; abundance: -; v_gene: TRBV4-3
CDR3aa: CSARDLAGRNIQYF; CDR3nt: TGCAGTGCTAGAGATCTAGCAGGGCGAAACATTCAGTACTTC; j_gene: TRBJ2-4; d_gene: -; abundance: few; v_gene: TRBV20-1
CDR3aa: CASSVGYRGTGYTF; CDR3nt: TGTGCCAGCAGCGTAGGTTACAGGGGGACTGGCTACACCTTC; j_gene: TRBJ1-2; d_gene: TRBD1; abundance: -; v_gene: TRBV2
CDR3aa: CASSLLPGLALEDTQYF; CDR3nt: TGTGCCAGCAGCTTACTTCCGGGACTAGCGCTTGAAGATACGCAGTATTTT; j_gene: TRBJ2-3; d_gene: TRBD2; abundance: once; v_gene: TRBV7-3
CDR3aa: CASRRGEQHQPQHF; CDR3nt: TGTGCCAGTAGACGGGGGGAACAGCATCAGCCCCAGCATTTT; j_gene: TRBJ1-5; d_gene: -; abundance: -; v_gene: TRBV19
CDR3aa: CASIQTGSSHNSPLHF; CDR3nt: TGCGCCAGCATCCAGACAGGGTCCAGCCATAATTCACCCCTCCACTTT; j_gene: TRBJ1-6; d_gene: TRBD1; abundance: medium-sized; v_gene: TRBV10-1
CDR3aa: CSAQKGGANTGELFF; CDR3nt: TGCAGTGCCCAAAAGGGGGGAGCGAACACCGGGGAGCTGTTTTTT; j_gene: TRBJ2-2; d_gene: -; abundance: few; v_gene: TRBV20-1
CDR3aa: CASSAGTGLNQPQHF; CDR3nt: TGTGCCAGCAGCGCAGGGACAGGGCTTAATCAGCCCCAGCATTTT; j_gene: TRBJ1-5; d_gene: TRBD1; abundance: -; v_gene: TRBV9
CDR3aa: CATSDRDPRPYGYTF; CDR3nt: TGTGCCACCAGTGACCGGGACCCGAGACCCTATGGCTACACCTTC; j_gene: TRBJ1-2; d_gene: -; abundance: few; v_gene: TRBV24-1
CDR3aa: CSASLGFGNTIYF; CDR3nt: TGCAGTGCTAGTCTGGGATTCGGAAACACCATATATTTT; j_gene: TRBJ1-3; d_gene: -; abundance: few; v_gene: TRBV20-1
CDR3aa: CASSSRTGEQFF; CDR3nt: TGTGCCAGCAGTTCCCGGACGGGGGAGCAGTTCTTC; j_gene: TRBJ2-1; d_gene: -; abundance: -; v_gene: TRBV27
CDR3aa: CASSISREGYGYTF; CDR3nt: TGTGCCAGTAGTATCTCAAGGGAAGGCTATGGCTACACCTTC; j_gene: TRBJ1-2; d_gene: -; abundance: few; v_gene: TRBV19
CDR3aa: CASSPDRGQGYTF; CDR3nt: TGTGCCAGCAGCCCGGACAGGGGGCAGGGCTACACCTTC; j_gene: TRBJ1-2; d_gene: TRBD1; abundance: few; v_gene: TRBV7-2
CDR3aa: CASSLGRALDTEAFF; CDR3nt: TGTGCCAGCAGCTTGGGTCGGGCCCTGGACACTGAAGCTTTCTTT; j_gene: TRBJ1-1; d_gene: -; abundance: -; v_gene: TRBV11-2
CDR3aa: CASTQGGGAADTQYF; CDR3nt: TGTGCCAGCACCCAGGGGGGGGGAGCGGCAGATACGCAGTATTTT; j_gene: TRBJ2-3; d_gene: -; abundance: -; v_gene: TRBV2
CDR3aa: CATRDRRESNQPQHF; CDR3nt: TGTGCCACCCGGGACAGGCGGGAGAGCAATCAGCCCCAGCATTTT; j_gene: TRBJ1-5; d_gene: TRBD1; abundance: few; v_gene: TRBV6-1
CDR3aa: CASSSRMNTEAFF; CDR3nt: TGTGCCAGCAGCTCCCGGATGAACACTGAAGCTTTCTTT; j_gene: TRBJ1-1; d_gene: -; abundance: few; v_gene: TRBV7-2
CDR3aa: CASSMKVQETQYF; CDR3nt: TGTGCCAGTAGTATGAAGGTCCAAGAGACCCAGTACTTC; j_gene: TRBJ2-5; d_gene: -; abundance: -; v_gene: TRBV19
CDR3aa: CASSLGQGNTDTQYF; CDR3nt: TGTGCCAGCAGCTTGGGACAGGGCAACACAGATACGCAGTATTTT; j_gene: TRBJ2-3; d_gene: TRBD1; abundance: few; v_gene: TRBV7-9
CDR3aa: CASTPLGNQPQHF; CDR3nt: TGTGCCAGCACCCCGCTGGGGAATCAGCCCCAGCATTTT; j_gene: TRBJ1-5; d_gene: -; abundance: -; v_gene: TRBV28
CDR3aa: CASSLGGLAGGTRANVLTF; CDR3nt: TGTGCCAGCAGCTTAGGGGGCTTAGCGGGGGGAACTAGGGCCAACGTCCTGACTTTC; j_gene: TRBJ2-6; d_gene: TRBD2; abundance: -; v_gene: TRBV7-8
CDR3aa: CARARGVNTEAFF; CDR3nt: TGTGCCAGGGCCCGAGGGGTGAACACTGAAGCTTTCTTT; j_gene: TRBJ1-1; d_gene: -; abundance: -; v_gene: TRBV6-2/TRBV6-3
CDR3aa: CASTVAGPVSGNTIYF; CDR3nt: TGTGCCAGTACAGTGGCCGGCCCGGTCTCTGGAAACACCATATATTTT; j_gene: TRBJ1-3; d_gene: -; abundance: -; v_gene: TRBV19
CDR3aa: CASSLRLAGYNEQFF; CDR3nt: TGTGCCAGCAGCTTGAGACTAGCGGGTTACAATGAGCAGTTCTTC; j_gene: TRBJ2-1; d_gene: TRBD2; abundance: -; v_gene: TRBV5-8
CDR3aa: CASSRDLEQYF; CDR3nt: TGTGCCAGCAGCCGGGATCTCGAGCAGTACTTC; j_gene: TRBJ2-7; d_gene: -; abundance: few; v_gene: TRBV7-9
CDR3aa: CASSQDRTGEAFF; CDR3nt: TGCGCCAGCAGCCAAGATCGGACAGGTGAAGCTTTCTTT; j_gene: TRBJ1-1; d_gene: TRBD1; abundance: -; v_gene: TRBV4-1
CDR3aa: CASSPGGSGNTIYF; CDR3nt: TGTGCCAGTAGTCCCGGGGGCTCTGGAAACACCATATATTTT; j_gene: TRBJ1-3; d_gene: -; abundance: -; v_gene: TRBV19
CDR3aa: CASSLTGNIGDEQFF; CDR3nt: TGTGCCAGCAGCTTGACAGGGAATATCGGCGATGAGCAGTTCTTC; j_gene: TRBJ2-1; d_gene: TRBD1; abundance: -; v_gene: TRBV11-3
CDR3aa: CASSEVVSLFDLGLNYGYTF; CDR3nt: TGTGCCAGCAGTGAAGTAGTGTCCCTCTTTGATCTGGGACTTAACTATGGCTACACCTTC; j_gene: TRBJ1-2; d_gene: -; abundance: -; v_gene: TRBV6-1
CDR3aa: CASSLWGNPTDTQYF; CDR3nt: TGCGCCAGCAGCTTGTGGGGCAACCCAACAGATACGCAGTATTTT; j_gene: TRBJ2-3; d_gene: -; abundance: few; v_gene: TRBV5-1